This T cell receptor (beta chain) was identified during a study of CD8 T cells in ankylosing spondylitis. General study points: Ankylosing spondylitis blood appeared to carry a characteristic TCR beta motif of several highly homologous variants. Relatively rare in peripheral blood, disease-linked clones were also CD8+.

Note on this clonotype: Its antigen remains unidentified.

TCRdb reprocessed the 5' RACE reads with MiXCR, giving one entry per CDR3 protein. The table has tens of thousands of distinct CDR3 sequences, 9% to 12% seen once. The CDR3 length is 16 residues. CDR1 and CDR2 (germline): KGHDR, SFDVKD. Trimming took 3 bases from V and 3 from J, leaving 15 bases between them. This chain links TRBV24-1 with TRBJ2-3, with D tentatively TRBD2 (6 bases). The sequencing input was blood, either unsorted or a sorted T cell fraction (not recorded which). This clonotype originated in a male donor with ankylosing spondylitis or in good health (not recorded which). The CDR3 DNA reads as TGTGCCACCAGTGATACGGGAGTTCGGCCAACAGATACGCAGTATTTT. Protein product: CATSDTGVRPTDTQYF.